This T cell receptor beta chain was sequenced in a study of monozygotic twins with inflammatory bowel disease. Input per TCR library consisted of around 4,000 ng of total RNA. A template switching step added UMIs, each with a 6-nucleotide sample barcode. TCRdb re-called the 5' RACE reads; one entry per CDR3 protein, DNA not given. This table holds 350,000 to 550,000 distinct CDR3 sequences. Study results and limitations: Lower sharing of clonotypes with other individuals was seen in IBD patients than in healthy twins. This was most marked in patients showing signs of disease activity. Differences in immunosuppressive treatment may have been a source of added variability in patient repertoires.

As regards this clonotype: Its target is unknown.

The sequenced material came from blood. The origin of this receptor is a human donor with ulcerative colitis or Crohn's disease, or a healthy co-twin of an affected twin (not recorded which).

CDR3 residues: CASTLGQAVYEQYF. The V gene is TRBV5-5, the J gene TRBJ2-7; TCRdb's D gene call, TRBD1, goes unchecked for lack of DNA. The CDR3 runs to 14 residues. From germline, CDR1 is SGHKS and CDR2 YYEKEE (reference sequence).